This T cell receptor beta chain was recorded in a study of blood T cell repertoires in COVID-19. Study summary: T cells, B-cell-depleted T cells, or PBMCs supplied cDNA or gDNA.

Libraries were prepared by immunoSEQ multiplex PCR; TCRdb keeps only in-frame clonotypes and omits some of them. This table holds a few hundred thousand clones, around 90% found once. The study recruited people aged roughly 18 to 100 years across 24 US areas. Categorization into cohorts depended on clinical history that participants reported. Two negative PCRs, clearance, or symptom resolution characterized the recovered Cohort 3 donors. Germline CDR1 SGHVS, CDR2 FQNEAQ. This CDR3 comprises 17 residues. V was clipped by 5 bases and J by 2 bases; unmatched bases: 14. Sequenced material: PBMCs or T cells enriched from blood (not recorded which). The sequence came from a woman between 50 and 59 years old who had recovered from COVID-19. This chain links TRBV7-8 with TRBJ1-2, with 7 bases that match TRBD1. The chain's CDR3 is CASSPRGQSPTNYGYTF. CDR3 DNA sequence: TGTGCCAGCAGCCCCAGGGGACAGAGCCCCACGAACTATGGCTACACCTTC.